This TCR beta chain was profiled in a study of Tregs in tolerant kidney transplant recipients. The V end was cut by 1 base, the J end by 5 bases, with 9 bases between. The CDR3 has 14 residues. Germline V lookup: CDR1 WNHNN, CDR2 SYGVQD (reference sequence). Method: immunoSEQ multiplex PCR; TCRdb's copy keeps in-frame clones and lacks some. The table lists about 44,000 clones, nearly 97% of them singletons. As for this clone: What it binds is not known.

Study results and limitations: This study did not directly address biological reproducibility.

The chain carries TRBV10-1 and TRBJ2-1; D may be TRBD2 (6 bases). Source material: Tregs from blood cultured with allogeneic cells. This clonotype originated in a human donor in good health. In nucleotides, the CDR3 is TGCGCCAGCAGTGAGTTGGAGCGGGACAATGAGCAGTTCTTC. Residues: CASSELERDNEQFF.